These 24 T cell receptor beta chains were all obtained from the same sample, sequenced in a study of blood T cell repertoires in COVID-19. Method: immunoSEQ multiplex PCR; TCRdb's copy keeps in-frame clones and lacks some. Of about 200,000 clones detected, just under 90% appear once; the ten largest clones hold roughly 6.4%. Sequencing was done on a sample of peripheral blood. These receptors originate from a man in his sixties who had recovered from COVID-19.

This clone was found once. The chain has TRBV24-1 and TRBJ2-7, with TRBD1 as a possible D gene (7 bases). The CDR3 has 15 amino acids. Germline assignment: CDR1 KGHDR and CDR2 SFDVKD. V lost 3 bases and J lost 5, with 16 bases in between. Here the CDR3 reads CATSDPDRWGDEQYF. CDR3 DNA sequence: TGTGCCACCAGTGATCCGGACAGGTGGGGGGACGAGCAGTACTTC.

V usage is TRBV7-6 and J usage is TRBJ2-3; 11 positions match TRBD2. Trimming took 2 bases from V and 2 from J; bases not matched to a gene: 6. There are 17 residues in the CDR3. Germline loops: CDR1 SGHVS, CDR2 FNYEAQ. The CDR3 region has the DNA TGTGCCAGCAGCTTAATGGTAGCGGGAGGGTTCACAGATACGCAGTATTTT. This codes for CASSLMVAGGFTDTQYF.

The table lists this clone with a few counts. The chain is built from TRBV19 and TRBJ1-1; 10 bases are a match to TRBD1. Germline CDR1 and CDR2: LNHDA and SQIVND (reference sequence). With V trimmed by 4 bases and J by 0 bases, 8 bases remained unmatched. The CDR3 consists of 17 residues. CDR3 sequence reads: CASSTGTGEEVNTEAFF. Written as DNA, the CDR3 is TGTGCCAGTAGTACTGGGACAGGGGAGGAAGTGAACACTGAAGCTTTCTTT.

This clone was observed a few times. The chain carries TRBV28 and TRBJ1-2; no firm D call. The length of the CDR3 is 14 residues. Trimming stripped 4 bases from V and 8 bases from J, with 17 bases between. Germline values: CDR1 MDHEN, CDR2 SYDVKM. The DNA of the CDR3 is TGTGCCAGCAGTTGGTCCGGGTTTCTCGGGGGCTACACCTTC. As protein: CASSWSGFLGGYTF.

This clone has a single count. V and J are TRBV13 and TRBJ2-1, with a weak D call TRBD1 (6 bases). Germline CDR1 reads PRHDT; CDR2 reads FYEKMQ (reference sequence). Trimming took off 2 bases at V and 7 bases at J, with 27 bases between the two ends. This CDR3 is 19 amino acids long. As DNA, the CDR3 is TGTGCCAGCAGCTTACATGTCGGCGCGCTAGGGGGATTTAAGAATGAGCAGTTCTTC. Translated, it gives CASSLHVGALGGFKNEQFF.

In the case of this clone: A read error may produce the germline difference seen at one junction end. This chain connects TRBV7-3 to TRBJ2-7; 8 nucleotides match TRBD1. The CDR3 is 14 residues long. Germline assignment: CDR1 SGHTA and CDR2 FQGTGA. The CDR3 bases are TGTGCCAGCAGCTCTGGACAGGGCTCCAACGAGCAGTACTTC. This codes for CASSSGQGSNEQYF.

This clone has only one observation. The V and J genes are TRBV11-2 and TRBJ2-5, with D possibly matching TRBD1 (5 bases). CDR1 SGHAT and CDR2 FQNNGV come from the germline V gene. CDR3 length: 14 amino acids. V was trimmed by 0 bases and J by 5 bases, leaving 10 bases between them. The CDR3 is CASSLEGRGETQYF. CDR3 sequence (DNA): TGTGCCAGCAGCTTAGAGGGTAGGGGCGAGACCCAGTACTTC.

This chain joins TRBV5-1 and TRBJ2-1, with D possibly TRBD2 on 6 matching bases. This CDR3 is built from 14 residues. Trimming left V 0 bases short and J 8 bases short, with 12 bases between. Germline values: CDR1 SGHRS, CDR2 YFSETQ. CDR3 nucleotides: TGCGCCAGCAGCTTGGACGTCGGAGGGGATGAGCAGTTCTTC. Encoded protein: CASSLDVGGDEQFF.

The chain links TRBV19 to TRBJ2-7; maybe TRBD1 (6 bases). The CDR3 contains 13 residues. V gave up 5 bases and J gave up 7 bases, with 15 bases separating them. Germline CDR1 LNHDA, CDR2 SQIVND (reference sequence). CDR3 residues: CASSALGTPEQYF. Written as DNA, the CDR3 is TGTGCCAGTAGTGCTCTCGGGACACCTGAGCAGTACTTC.

The chain employs TRBV4-2 and TRBJ1-2; 7 bases are a match to TRBD1. With V trimmed by 4 bases and J by 4 bases, 6 bases remained unmatched. The CDR3 sequence is 14 residues long. CDR1 is LGHNA and CDR2 is YNFKEQ in the germline V gene. CDR3 sequence: CASSPGGNSYGYTF. In DNA form, the CDR3 reads TGTGCCAGCAGCCCAGGGGGTAATTCCTATGGCTACACCTTC.

This chain connects TRBV10-3 to TRBJ1-1, with D perhaps matching TRBD1 (6 bases). CDR1 and CDR2 (germline): ENHRY, SYGVKD. V gave up 0 bases and J gave up 8 bases, with 16 bases separating them. This CDR3 is 15 amino acids long. The CDR3 sequence is CAISESYRDYLEAFF. Here the CDR3 DNA reads TGTGCCATCAGTGAGTCCTACAGGGACTACCTAGAAGCTTTCTTT.

This clone was recorded many times. The chain joins TRBV5-5 to TRBJ2-3; D remains ambiguous. Germline CDR1 and CDR2: SGHKS and YYEKEE (reference sequence). The CDR3 is 14 residues long. Trimming shortened V by 0 bases and J by 0 bases, and 5 bases separated the two germline ends. This chain's CDR3 is CASSLATSTDTQYF. Written as DNA, the CDR3 is TGTGCCAGCAGCTTGGCTACTAGCACAGATACGCAGTATTTT.

This chain uses TRBV2 with TRBJ1-5, with 7 bases that match TRBD1. The J segment lost 1 base and the V segment lost 7 bases, leaving 4 bases of the junction unmatched. CDR1 and CDR2 from the germline V gene are SNHLY and FYNNEI. The CDR3 is 14 residues long. CDR3 DNA: TGTGCCAGCATGCAGACAGGGAGCAATCAGCCCCAGCATTTT. This gives the protein CASMQTGSNQPQHF. Variable domain in full (rest from reference TRBV2 and TRBJ1-5): EPEVTQTPSHQVTQMGQEVILRCVPISNHLYFYWYRQILGQKVEFLVSFYNNEISEKSEIFDDQFSVERPDGSNFTLKIRSTKLEDSAMYFCASMQTGSNQPQHFGDGTRLSIL.

The chain combines TRBV5-1 with TRBJ2-1; 15 bases agree with TRBD2. This CDR3 has 18 residues. Germline CDR1 reads SGHRS; CDR2 reads YFSETQ. Trimming cost V 4 bases and J 6 bases; bases outside gene matches: 11. This chain's CDR3 is CASSPAGTSGGRVNEQFF. The CDR3, as DNA: TGCGCCAGCAGCCCGGCCGGGACTAGCGGGGGGAGAGTCAATGAGCAGTTCTTC.

The gene calls are TRBV6-1 and TRBJ1-4; D is unclear. Trimming shortened V by 3 bases and J by 8 bases, and 13 bases separated the two germline ends. CDR1 and CDR2 (germline): MNHNS, SASEGT. This CDR3 is 14 amino acids long. CDR3 in amino acids: CASSEPGGLEKLFF. CDR3 in DNA: TGTGCCAGCAGTGAGCCGGGCGGACTCGAAAAACTGTTTTTT.

The V call is TRBV6-5, the J call TRBJ2-7; 7 bases align to TRBD1. CDR3 size: 15 residues. V trimming: 2 bases; J trimming: 1 base; junction bases outside the gene matches: 5. CDR1 is MNHEY and CDR2 is SVGAGI in the germline V gene. CDR3 amino acids: CASSYIQTGSYEQYF. The CDR3 nucleotides read TGTGCCAGCAGTTACATTCAGACAGGGTCCTACGAGCAGTACTTC.

This clone has just a few counts. The chain joins TRBV13 to TRBJ2-1, with TRBD2 matching 8 bases. The CDR3 extends over 17 amino acids. In germline, CDR1 is PRHDT, CDR2 FYEKMQ (reference sequence). Unmatched junction bases numbered 10, after V lost 4 bases and J lost 2 bases. The CDR3 here is CASSSLITGGTYNEQFF. In nucleotides, the CDR3 is TGTGCCAGCAGCTCCCTCATCACGGGGGGGACCTACAATGAGCAGTTCTTC.

This chain connects TRBV24-1 to TRBJ1-6; 10 nucleotides agree with TRBD1. V shed 4 bases, J shed 10 bases, and the junction held 0 bases outside the gene matches. The CDR3 totals 13 residues. Germline lookup yields CDR1 KGHDR and CDR2 SFDVKD. CDR3 nucleotides: TGTGCCACCAGTGAGACAGGGGGCTCACCCCTCCACTTT. Its protein product is CATSETGGSPLHF.

The chain recombines TRBV18 with TRBJ2-5; TRBD1 might be the D (6 bases). The CDR3 is 13 residues long. The germline gives CDR1 KGHSH, CDR2 LQKENI. The V gene lost 4 bases and the J gene lost 5 bases, with 11 bases spanning the gap. CDR3 nucleotide sequence: TGTGCCAGCTCACTGACAGGAACGGAGACCCAGTACTTC. It is translated as CASSLTGTETQYF.

The chain couples TRBV5-5 to TRBJ1-4; D may be TRBD1 (5 bases). Trimming took off 2 bases at V and 7 bases at J, with 9 bases between the two ends. The CDR3 has 13 residues. Germline V gives CDR1 SGHKS, CDR2 YYEKEE (reference sequence). This chain's CDR3 is CASSFRTSEKLFF. The CDR3 coding sequence is TGTGCCAGCAGCTTCCGGACATCTGAAAAACTGTTTTTT. The entire variable domain, with the rest obtained from reference TRBV5-5 and TRBJ1-4, is as follows: DAGVTQSPTHLIKTRGQQVTLRCSPISGHKSVSWYQQVLGQGPQFIFQYYEKEERGRGNFPDRFSARQFPNYSSELNVNALLLGDSALYLCASSFRTSEKLFFGSGTQLSVL.

The chain combines TRBV18 with TRBJ2-3; D is uncertain. In germline, CDR1 is KGHSH, CDR2 LQKENI. Trimming cost V 5 bases and J 0 bases, with 6 bases left between them. The CDR3 runs to 13 residues. The CDR3 sequence is CASSSTSTDTQYF. In DNA, the CDR3 is TGTGCCAGCTCATCGACTAGCACAGATACGCAGTATTTT.

The chain employs TRBV7-2 and TRBJ1-5, with a tentative D call TRBD1 (5 bases). CDR1 is SGHTA, CDR2 FQGNSA, per germline. There are 16 residues in the CDR3. V lost 1 base to trimming and J lost 3 bases, with 13 bases between them. The CDR3 loop is CASSLVPDTHNQPQHF. The CDR3 DNA is TGTGCCAGCAGCTTAGTGCCGGACACCCACAATCAGCCCCAGCATTTT.

The chain joins TRBV28 to TRBJ2-3; D might be TRBD1 (6 bases). Per the germline V gene, CDR1 is MDHEN and CDR2 is SYDVKM. Trimming stripped 8 bases from V and 2 bases from J, with 17 bases between. The CDR3 covers 15 residues. CDR3 in DNA: TGTGCCAGCGGCCACTCTACAGGGTTCACAGATACGCAGTATTTT. This sequence encodes CASGHSTGFTDTQYF.

This clone has a handful of counts. The gene calls are TRBV7-2 and TRBJ1-2, with a tentative D call TRBD1 (5 bases). The V end lost 1 base, the J end lost 3 bases, and 12 bases lay between the germline ends. This CDR3 has 15 residues. CDR1 SGHTA and CDR2 FQGNSA come from the germline V gene. The CDR3 loop is CASSLGGGLDYGYTF. In nucleotides, the CDR3 is TGTGCCAGCAGCTTAGGGGGGGGACTTGACTATGGCTACACCTTC. Full variable domain (missing parts from reference TRBV7-2 and TRBJ1-2): GAGVSQSPSNKVTEKGKDVELRCDPISGHTALYWYRQSLGQGLEFLIYFQGNSAPDKSGLPSDRFSAERTGGSVSTLTIQRTQQEDSAVYLCASSLGGGLDYGYTFGSGTRLTVV.